Included here is one T cell receptor beta chain sequence, with context. Assay used: immunoSEQ multiplex PCR; TCRdb lists only in-frame clones, some missing. The sample contains about 670,000 clones, 85% to 90% of which appear only once. The data originate from a study of blood T cell repertoires in COVID-19. The sequencing input was peripheral blood. This receptor was obtained from a woman between 18 and 29 years old with acute or convalescent COVID-19.

The CDR3 sequence: CASSHQQGGAYEQYF. The CDR3 coding sequence is TGCGCCAGCAGCCATCAACAGGGGGGGGCGTACGAGCAGTACTTC. The chain combines TRBV4-1 with TRBJ2-7; tentative D call: TRBD1 (8 bases). V shed 3 bases and J shed 4 bases, with 16 bases lying between them. CDR3 length: 15 residues. The V gene's germline CDR1 is MGHRA and CDR2 YSYEKL.